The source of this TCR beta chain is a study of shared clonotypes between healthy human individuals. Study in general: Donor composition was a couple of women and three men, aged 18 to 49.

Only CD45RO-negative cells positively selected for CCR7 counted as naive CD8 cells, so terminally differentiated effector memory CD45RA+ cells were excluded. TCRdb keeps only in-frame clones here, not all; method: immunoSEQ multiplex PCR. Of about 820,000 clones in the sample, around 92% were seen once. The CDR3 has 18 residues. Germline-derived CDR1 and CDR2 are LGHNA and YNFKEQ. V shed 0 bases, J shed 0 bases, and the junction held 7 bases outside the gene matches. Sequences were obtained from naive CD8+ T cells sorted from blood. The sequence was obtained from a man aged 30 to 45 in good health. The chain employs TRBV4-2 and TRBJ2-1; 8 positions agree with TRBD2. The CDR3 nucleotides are TGTGCCAGCAGCCAAGAGTTAGGACTAGCAGACTCCTACAATGAGCAGTTCTTC. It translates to CASSQELGLADSYNEQFF.